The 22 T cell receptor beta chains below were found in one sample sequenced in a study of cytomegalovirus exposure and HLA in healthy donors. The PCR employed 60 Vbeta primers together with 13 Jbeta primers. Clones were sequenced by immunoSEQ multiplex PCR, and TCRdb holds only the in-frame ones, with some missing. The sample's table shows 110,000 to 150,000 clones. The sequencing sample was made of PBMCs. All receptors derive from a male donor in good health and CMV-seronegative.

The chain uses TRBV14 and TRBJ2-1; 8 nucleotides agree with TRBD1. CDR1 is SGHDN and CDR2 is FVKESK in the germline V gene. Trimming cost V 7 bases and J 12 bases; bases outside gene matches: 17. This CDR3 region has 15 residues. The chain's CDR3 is CASTKGQEIRLGQFF. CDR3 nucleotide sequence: TGTGCCAGCACCAAGGGACAGGAGATCCGATTGGGGCAGTTCTTC. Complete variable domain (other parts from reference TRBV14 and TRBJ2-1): EAGVTQFPSHSVIEKGQTVTLRCDPISGHDNLYWYRRVMGKEIKFLLHFVKESKQDESGMPNNRFLAERTGGTYSTLKVQPAELEDSGVYFCASTKGQEIRLGQFFGPGTRLTVL.

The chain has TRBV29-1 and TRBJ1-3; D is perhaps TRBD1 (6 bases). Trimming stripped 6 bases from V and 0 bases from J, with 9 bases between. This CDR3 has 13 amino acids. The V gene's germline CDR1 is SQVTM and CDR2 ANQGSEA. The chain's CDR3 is CSVQGSSGNTIYF. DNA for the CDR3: TGCAGCGTCCAGGGGAGCTCTGGAAACACCATATATTTT.

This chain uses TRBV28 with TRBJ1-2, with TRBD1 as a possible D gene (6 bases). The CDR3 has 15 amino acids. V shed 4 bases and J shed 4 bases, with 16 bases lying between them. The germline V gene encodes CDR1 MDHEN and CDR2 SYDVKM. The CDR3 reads CASSSPPTGVYGYTF. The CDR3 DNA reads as TGTGCCAGCAGTTCCCCCCCGACAGGTGTCTATGGCTACACCTTC.

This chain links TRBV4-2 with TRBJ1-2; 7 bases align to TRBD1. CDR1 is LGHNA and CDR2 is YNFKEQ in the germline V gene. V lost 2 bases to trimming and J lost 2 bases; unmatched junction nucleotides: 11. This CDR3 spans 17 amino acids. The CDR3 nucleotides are TGTGCCAGCAGCCAACCAGGGGAAATGGGACAGAACTATGGCTACACCTTC. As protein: CASSQPGEMGQNYGYTF.

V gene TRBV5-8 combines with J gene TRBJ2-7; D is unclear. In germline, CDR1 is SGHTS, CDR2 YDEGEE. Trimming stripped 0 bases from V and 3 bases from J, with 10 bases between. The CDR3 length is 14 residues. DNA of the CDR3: TGTGCCAGCAGCTTGGTTCAGGAATACTACGAGCAGTACTTC. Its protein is CASSLVQEYYEQYF.

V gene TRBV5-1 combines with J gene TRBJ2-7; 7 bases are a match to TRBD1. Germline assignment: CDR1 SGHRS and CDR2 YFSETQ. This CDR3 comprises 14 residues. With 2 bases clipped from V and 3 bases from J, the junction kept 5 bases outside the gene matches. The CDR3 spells CASSFSGTDYEQYF. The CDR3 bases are TGCGCCAGCAGCTTTTCCGGGACAGACTACGAGCAGTACTTC.

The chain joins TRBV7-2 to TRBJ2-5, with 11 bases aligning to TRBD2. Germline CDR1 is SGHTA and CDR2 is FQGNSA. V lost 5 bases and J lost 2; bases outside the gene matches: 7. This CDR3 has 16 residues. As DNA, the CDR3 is TGTGCCAGCAGCCAATACAGACTAGCGGGGCAAGAGACCCAGTACTTC. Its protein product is CASSQYRLAGQETQYF.

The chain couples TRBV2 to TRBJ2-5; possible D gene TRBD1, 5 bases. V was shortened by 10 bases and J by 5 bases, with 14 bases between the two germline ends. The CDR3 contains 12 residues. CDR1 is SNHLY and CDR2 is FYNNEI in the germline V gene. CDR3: CATLGHGETQYF. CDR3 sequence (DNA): TGTGCCACCCTCGGACATGGGGAGACCCAGTACTTC. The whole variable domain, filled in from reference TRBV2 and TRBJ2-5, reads EPEVTQTPSHQVTQMGQEVILRCVPISNHLYFYWYRQILGQKVEFLVSFYNNEISEKSEIFDDQFSVERPDGSNFTLKIRSTKLEDSAMYFCATLGHGETQYFGPGTRLLVL.

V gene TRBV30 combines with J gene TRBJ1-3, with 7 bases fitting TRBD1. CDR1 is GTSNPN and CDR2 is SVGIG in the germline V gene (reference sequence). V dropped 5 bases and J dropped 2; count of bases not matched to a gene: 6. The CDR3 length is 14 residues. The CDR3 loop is CAWGKGAAGNTIYF. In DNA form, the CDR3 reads TGTGCCTGGGGTAAGGGGGCAGCTGGAAACACCATATATTTT. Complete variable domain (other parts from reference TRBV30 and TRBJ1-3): SQTIHQWPATLVQPVGSPLSLECTVEGTSNPNLYWYRQAAGRGLQLLFYSVGIGQISSEVPQNLSASRPQDRQFILSSKKLLLSDSGFYLCAWGKGAAGNTIYFGEGSWLTVV.

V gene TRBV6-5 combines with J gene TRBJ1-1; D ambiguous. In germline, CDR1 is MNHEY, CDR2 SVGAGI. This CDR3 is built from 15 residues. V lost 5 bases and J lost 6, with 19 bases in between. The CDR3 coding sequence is TGTGCCAGCAGTGGGCTACAGAGGAGGCCCCCTGAAGCTTTCTTT. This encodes CASSGLQRRPPEAFF.

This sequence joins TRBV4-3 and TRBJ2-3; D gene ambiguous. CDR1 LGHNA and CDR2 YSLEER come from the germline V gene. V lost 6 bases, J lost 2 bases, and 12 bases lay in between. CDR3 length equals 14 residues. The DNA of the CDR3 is TGCGCCAGCAGTCCCGGTGCGATCACAGATACGCAGTATTTT. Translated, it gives CASSPGAITDTQYF.

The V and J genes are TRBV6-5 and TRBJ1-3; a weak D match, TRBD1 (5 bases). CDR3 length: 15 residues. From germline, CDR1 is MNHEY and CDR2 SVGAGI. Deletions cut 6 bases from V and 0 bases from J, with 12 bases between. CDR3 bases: TGTGCCAGCAGCCGGGGGGACCTCTCTGGAAACACCATATATTTT. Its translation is CASSRGDLSGNTIYF.

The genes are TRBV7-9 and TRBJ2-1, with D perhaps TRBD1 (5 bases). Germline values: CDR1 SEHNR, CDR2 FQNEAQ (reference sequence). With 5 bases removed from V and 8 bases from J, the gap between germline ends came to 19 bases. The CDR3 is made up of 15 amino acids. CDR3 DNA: TGTGCCAGCAGCCTCGGACACACCGCTCGCGATGAGCAGTTCTTC. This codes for CASSLGHTARDEQFF. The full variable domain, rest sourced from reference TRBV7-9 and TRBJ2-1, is DTGVSQNPRHKITKRGQNVTFRCDPISEHNRLYWYRQTLGQGPEFLTYFQNEAQLEKSRLLSDRFSAERPKGSFSTLEIQRTEQGDSAMYLCASSLGHTARDEQFFGPGTRLTVL.

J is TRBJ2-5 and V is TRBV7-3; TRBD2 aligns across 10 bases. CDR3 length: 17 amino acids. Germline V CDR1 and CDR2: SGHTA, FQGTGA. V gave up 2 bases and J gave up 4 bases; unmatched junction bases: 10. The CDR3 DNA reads TGTGCCAGCAGCTTAGGGGCTAGCGGGGGCGGCGGAGAGACCCAGTACTTC. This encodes CASSLGASGGGGETQYF. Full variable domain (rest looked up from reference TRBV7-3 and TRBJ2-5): GAGVSQTPSNKVTEKGKYVELRCDPISGHTALYWYRQSLGQGPEFLIYFQGTGAADDSGLPNDRFFAVRPEGSVSTLKIQRTERGDSAVYLCASSLGASGGGGETQYFGPGTRLLVL.

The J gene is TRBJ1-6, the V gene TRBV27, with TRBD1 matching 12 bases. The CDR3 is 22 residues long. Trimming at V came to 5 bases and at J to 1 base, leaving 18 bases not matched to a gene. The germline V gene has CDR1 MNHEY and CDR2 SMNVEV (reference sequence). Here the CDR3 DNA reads TGTGCCAGCAGTCTTTCCCCCCCCGGGGACAGGGGGCGCAGGTCCTATAATTCACCCCTCCACTTT. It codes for CASSLSPPGDRGRRSYNSPLHF.

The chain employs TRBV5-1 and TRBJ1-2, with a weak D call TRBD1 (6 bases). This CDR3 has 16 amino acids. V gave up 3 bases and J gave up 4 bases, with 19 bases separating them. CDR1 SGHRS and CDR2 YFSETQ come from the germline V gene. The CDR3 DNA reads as TGCGCCAGCAGCTATTTACAGGGTGAGGCACCCTATGGCTACACCTTC. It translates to CASSYLQGEAPYGYTF.

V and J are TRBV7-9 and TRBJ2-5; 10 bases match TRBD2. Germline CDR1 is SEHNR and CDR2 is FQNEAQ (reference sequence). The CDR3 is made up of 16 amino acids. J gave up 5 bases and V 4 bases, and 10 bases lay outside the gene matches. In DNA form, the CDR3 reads TGTGCCAGCAGCTCACGGGCTAGCGGGAGCCCCGAGACCCAGTACTTC. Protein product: CASSSRASGSPETQYF.

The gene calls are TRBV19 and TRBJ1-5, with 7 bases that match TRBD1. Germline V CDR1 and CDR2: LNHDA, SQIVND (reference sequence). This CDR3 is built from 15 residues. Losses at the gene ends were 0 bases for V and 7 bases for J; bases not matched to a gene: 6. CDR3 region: CASSIDRQGGQPQHF. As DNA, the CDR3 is TGTGCCAGTAGTATAGATCGACAGGGCGGCCAGCCCCAGCATTTT. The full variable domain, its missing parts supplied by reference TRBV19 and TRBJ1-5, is DGGITQSPKYLFRKEGQNVTLSCEQNLNHDAMYWYRQDPGQGLRLIYYSQIVNDFQKGDIAEGYSVSREKKESFPLTVTSAQKNPTAFYLCASSIDRQGGQPQHFGDGTRLSIL.

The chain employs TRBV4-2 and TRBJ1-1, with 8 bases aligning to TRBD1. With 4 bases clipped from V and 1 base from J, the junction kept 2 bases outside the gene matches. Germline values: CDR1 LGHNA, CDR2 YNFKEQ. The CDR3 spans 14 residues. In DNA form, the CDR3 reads TGTGCCAGCAGCCCCGACAGGGGGAACACTGAAGCTTTCTTT. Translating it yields CASSPDRGNTEAFF.

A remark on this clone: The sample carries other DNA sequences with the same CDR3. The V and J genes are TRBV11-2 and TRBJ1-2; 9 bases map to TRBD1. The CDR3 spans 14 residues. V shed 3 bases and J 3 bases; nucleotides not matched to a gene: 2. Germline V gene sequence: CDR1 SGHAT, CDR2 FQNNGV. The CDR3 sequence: CASSLGQGHYGYTF. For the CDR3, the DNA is TGTGCCAGCAGCTTGGGACAGGGTCACTATGGCTACACCTTC.

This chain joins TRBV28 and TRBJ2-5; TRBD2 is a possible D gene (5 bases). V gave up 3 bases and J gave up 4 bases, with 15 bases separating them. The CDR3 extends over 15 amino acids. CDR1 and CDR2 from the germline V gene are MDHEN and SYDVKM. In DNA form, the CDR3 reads TGTGCCAGCAGTTTCTCCAGTTTAGGACTAGAGACCCAGTACTTC. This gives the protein CASSFSSLGLETQYF.

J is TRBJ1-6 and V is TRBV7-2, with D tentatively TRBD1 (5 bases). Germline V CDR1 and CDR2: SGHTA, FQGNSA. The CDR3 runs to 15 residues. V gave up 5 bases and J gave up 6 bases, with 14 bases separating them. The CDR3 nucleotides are TGTGCCAGCAGCGATATTCCAGGGTTTAATTCACCCCTCCACTTT. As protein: CASSDIPGFNSPLHF.